Here is one T cell receptor (beta chain) with its context. This record belongs to a study of blood T cell repertoires in COVID-19. Whole-study context: Material from acute and convalescent COVID-19 was sourced from the United States, Italy and Spain. PBMCs, B-cell-depleted T cells, or T cells were the source of the cDNA or gDNA that made up the material.

Germline V gene sequence: CDR1 MNHEY, CDR2 SMNVEV (reference sequence). The CDR3 consists of 14 residues. V shed 5 bases and J 5 bases; nucleotides not matched to a gene: 9. Original handling: Amplification with reference gene primers provided the estimates of nucleated cell counts. Here immunoSEQ multiplex PCR was the method, and the copy in TCRdb shows in-frame clones only, minus some. The DNA was the basis for D and trimming; V, J and clone size are from that table. The sample has approximately 120,000 clones, 86% seen once; the top ten hold about 5.4%. Input material: peripheral blood. The rearrangement uses TRBV27 and TRBJ2-7; the match to TRBD1 covers 7 bases. This receptor was obtained from a human donor in a cohort sampled during active COVID-19. DNA for the CDR3: TGTGCCAGCAGTCCGGTAGGGGGCAGGAACGAGCAGTACTTC. It encodes CASSPVGGRNEQYF.